This T cell receptor (beta chain) was captured in a study of T cells in Graves' hyperthyroidism and ophthalmopathy. Amplification of TCR beta CDR3 regions was performed using RNA transcripts as template. The TCR CDR3 first-round RT-PCR relied on the HTBI primer set. MiXCR, applied by TCRdb to the multiplex PCR reads, yields one record per CDR3 protein. This table holds more than 350,000 distinct CDR3 sequences, around 15% found once. This CDR3 region has 16 residues. Unmatched junction bases numbered 5, after V lost 5 bases and J lost 6 bases. Germline assignment: CDR1 MDHEN and CDR2 SYDVKM. This clonotype has ten or more counts.

Source material: blood. The clonotype was recovered from a woman aged 55-69 years with Graves' ophthalmopathy. The chain joins TRBV28 to TRBJ2-1, with 15 positions matching TRBD2. CDR3 nucleotide sequence: TGTGCCAGCAGTCGGAAGGGACTAGCGGGAGGCAATGAGCAGTTCTTC. Amino acids: CASSRKGLAGGNEQFF.